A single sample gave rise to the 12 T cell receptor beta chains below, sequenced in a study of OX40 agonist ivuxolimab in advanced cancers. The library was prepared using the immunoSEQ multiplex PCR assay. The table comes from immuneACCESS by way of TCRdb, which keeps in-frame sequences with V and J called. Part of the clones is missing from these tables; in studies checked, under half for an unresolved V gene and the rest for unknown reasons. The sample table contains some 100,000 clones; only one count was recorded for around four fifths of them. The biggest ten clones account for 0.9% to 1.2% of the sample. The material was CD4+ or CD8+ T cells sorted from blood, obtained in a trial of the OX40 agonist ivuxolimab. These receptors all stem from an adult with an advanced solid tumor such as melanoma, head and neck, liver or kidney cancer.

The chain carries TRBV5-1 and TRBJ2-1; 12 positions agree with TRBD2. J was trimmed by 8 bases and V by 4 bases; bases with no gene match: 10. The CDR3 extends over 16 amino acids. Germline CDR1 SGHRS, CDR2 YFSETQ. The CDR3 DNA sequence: TGCGCCAGCAGCGAGTCTAGCGGGGGGGCTGTCCATGAGCAGTTCTTC. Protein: CASSESSGGAVHEQFF.

The CDR3 nucleotides are TGTGCCAGCAGCTTAGCTGATAGCAATCAGCCCCAGCATTTT. It is translated as CASSLADSNQPQHF. V is TRBV7-9 and J is TRBJ1-5; D is ambiguous. Germline CDR1 SEHNR, CDR2 FQNEAQ (reference sequence). The ends were cut back, 0 bases at V and 0 bases at J, with 3 bases in the middle. The CDR3 runs 14 residues.

The CDR3 region has the DNA TGTGCCAGCACCCCGAGCGGGGGGTCCTGGGATGAGCAGTTCTTC. It is translated as CASTPSGGSWDEQFF. This sequence joins TRBV6-5 and TRBJ2-1, with 9 bases that match TRBD2. This CDR3 spans 15 amino acids. Unmatched junction bases numbered 12, after V lost 7 bases and J lost 8 bases. Per the germline V gene, CDR1 is MNHEY and CDR2 is SVGAGI.

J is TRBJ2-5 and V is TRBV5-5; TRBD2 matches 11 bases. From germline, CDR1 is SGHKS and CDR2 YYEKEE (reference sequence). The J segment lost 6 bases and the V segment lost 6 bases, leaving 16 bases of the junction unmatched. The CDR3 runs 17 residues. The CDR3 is CASTILLAGEGGKTQYF. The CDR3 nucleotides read TGTGCCAGCACTATTTTACTAGCGGGAGAAGGGGGAAAGACCCAGTACTTC.

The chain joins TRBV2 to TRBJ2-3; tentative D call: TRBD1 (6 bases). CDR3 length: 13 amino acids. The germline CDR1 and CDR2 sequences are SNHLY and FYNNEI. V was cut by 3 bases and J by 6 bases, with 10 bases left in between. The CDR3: CASSEGARDTQYF. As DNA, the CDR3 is TGTGCCAGCAGTGAGGGGGCTAGGGATACGCAGTATTTT.

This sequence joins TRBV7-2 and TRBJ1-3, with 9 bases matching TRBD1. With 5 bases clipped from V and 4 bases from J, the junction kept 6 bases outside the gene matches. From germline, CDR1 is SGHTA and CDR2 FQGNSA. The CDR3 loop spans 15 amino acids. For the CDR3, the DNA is TGTGCCAGCAGCCCTCCCGGGACAGGGGGAAACACCATATATTTT. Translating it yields CASSPPGTGGNTIYF.

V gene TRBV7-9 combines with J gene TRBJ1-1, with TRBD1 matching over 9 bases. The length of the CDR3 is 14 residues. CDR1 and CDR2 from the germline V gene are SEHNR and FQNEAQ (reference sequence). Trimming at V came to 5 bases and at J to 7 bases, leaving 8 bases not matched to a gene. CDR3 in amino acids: CASSLTGGAGEAFF. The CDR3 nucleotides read TGTGCCAGCAGCCTCACAGGGGGCGCAGGTGAAGCTTTCTTT.

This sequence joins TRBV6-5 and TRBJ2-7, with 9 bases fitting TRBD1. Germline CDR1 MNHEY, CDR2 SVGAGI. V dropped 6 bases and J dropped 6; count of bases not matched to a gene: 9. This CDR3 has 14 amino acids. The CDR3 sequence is CASSPGTGWGEQYV. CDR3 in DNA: TGTGCCAGCAGCCCCGGGACAGGGTGGGGCGAGCAGTACGTC.

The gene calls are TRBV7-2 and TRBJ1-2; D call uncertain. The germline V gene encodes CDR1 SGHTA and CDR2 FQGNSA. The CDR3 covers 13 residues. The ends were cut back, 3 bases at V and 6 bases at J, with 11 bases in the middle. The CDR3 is CASSLAEADGYTF. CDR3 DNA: TGTGCCAGCAGCTTGGCAGAGGCGGATGGCTACACCTTC.

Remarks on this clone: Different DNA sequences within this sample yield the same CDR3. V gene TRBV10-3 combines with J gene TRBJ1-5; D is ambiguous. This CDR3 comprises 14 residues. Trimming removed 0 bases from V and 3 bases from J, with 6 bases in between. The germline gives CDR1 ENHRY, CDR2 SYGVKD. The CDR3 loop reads CAISESGYNQPQHF. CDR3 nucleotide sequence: TGTGCCATCAGTGAGTCGGGCTACAATCAGCCCCAGCATTTT.

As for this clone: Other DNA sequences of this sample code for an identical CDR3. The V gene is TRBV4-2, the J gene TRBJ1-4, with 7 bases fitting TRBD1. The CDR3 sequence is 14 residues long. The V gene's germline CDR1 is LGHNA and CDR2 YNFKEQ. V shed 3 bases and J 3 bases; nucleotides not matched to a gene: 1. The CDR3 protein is CASSHGQANEKLFF. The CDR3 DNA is TGTGCCAGCAGCCACGGACAGGCTAATGAAAAACTGTTTTTT.

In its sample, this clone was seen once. This chain's CDR3 is CASSLSTGGRNEQYV. The CDR3 DNA follows: TGTGCCAGCAGTTTATCGACAGGGGGTCGGAACGAGCAGTACGTC. V is TRBV28 and J is TRBJ2-7; 9 nucleotides align to TRBD1. This CDR3 has 15 amino acids. CDR1 and CDR2 (germline): MDHEN, SYDVKM. Trimming took 1 base from V and 5 from J; bases not matched to a gene: 6.